The clone carrying this T cell receptor beta chain was recorded a few times. The antigen remains undetermined. Germline V gene lookup returns CDR1 SGHRS and CDR2 YFSETQ. There are 16 residues in the CDR3. V shed 4 bases and J 6 bases; nucleotides not matched to a gene: 11. These data originate in a study of CD8 T cells in ankylosing spondylitis. General study points: Characteristic of ankylosing spondylitis blood, it appeared, was a TCR beta motif comprising roughly eight highly homologous variants.

Using its own MiXCR run on the 5' RACE reads, TCRdb lists one record per CDR3 protein. The table has a few hundred thousand distinct CDR3 sequences, 12% seen once; the top ten hold under 7.5%. Material: blood, either unsorted or a sorted T cell fraction (not recorded which). The TCR comes from a male donor with ankylosing spondylitis. The chain has TRBV5-1 and TRBJ2-3, with 10 bases matching TRBD2. The chain's CDR3 is CASSRITSGTGDTQYF. DNA of the CDR3: TGCGCCAGCAGCCGAATAACTAGCGGGACCGGTGATACGCAGTATTTT.